The 32 T cell receptor beta chains below were found in one sample sequenced in a study of breast tumors, draining lymph nodes, adjacent tissues. The lymph nodes were axillary draining lymph nodes from breast cancer patients. TCRdb ran MiXCR on the multiplex PCR reads and lists one entry per CDR3 protein. The table has nearly 110,000 distinct CDR3 sequences, 30% seen once. Sequenced material: axillary lymph node tissue. The receptors were gathered from a female donor with breast cancer. Some clones in this sample may be carry-over from other donors' samples.

This clonotype was found many times. The V gene is TRBV5-1, the J gene TRBJ2-7; TRBD1 might be the D (6 bases). This CDR3 is built from 14 residues. CDR1 and CDR2 (germline): SGHRS, YFSETQ. The germline V and J ends were trimmed by 0 bases and 4 bases, with 11 bases remaining between them. The CDR3 region is CASSLEGVKYEQYF. The CDR3 DNA is TGCGCCAGCAGCTTGGAGGGGGTTAAGTACGAGCAGTACTTC.

In this sample, this clonotype turned up many times. The germline gene is not matched at one end of the junction; a read error may be the cause. The chain is built from TRBV11-2 and TRBJ2-5; TRBD1 might be the D (6 bases). Germline lookup yields CDR1 SGHAT and CDR2 FQNNGV. The CDR3 loop spans 10 amino acids. The CDR3 DNA follows: TGTGCCGTGGGGGCGGAGACCCAGTCCTTC. Its translation is CAVGAETQSF.

This rearrangement joins TRBV7-9 to TRBJ2-7; 10 bases line up with TRBD1. Germline V gives CDR1 SEHNR, CDR2 FQNEAQ (reference sequence). J gave up 9 bases and V 5 bases, and 10 bases lay outside the gene matches. The CDR3 sequence is 14 residues long. The CDR3 region is CASSPTGGSDGQYF. The CDR3 DNA sequence: TGTGCCAGCAGCCCGACAGGGGGCAGCGACGGGCAGTACTTC.

This clonotype was detected a few times. CDR3 in DNA: TGTGCCAGCAGCCTCCGGGGAGTGGCGACCCAGTACTTC. Translated, it gives CASSLRGVATQYF. This rearrangement joins TRBV11-2 to TRBJ2-5; D may be TRBD2 (5 bases). V shed 5 bases and J shed 7 bases, with 14 bases lying between them. Germline V gene sequence: CDR1 SGHAT, CDR2 FQNNGV. CDR3 length equals 13 residues. The complete variable domain, with remaining parts taken from reference TRBV11-2 and TRBJ2-5, reads EAGVAQSPRYKIIEKRQSVAFWCNPISGHATLYWYQQILGQGPKLLIQFQNNGVVDDSQLPKDRFSAERLKGVDSTLKIQPAKLEDSAVYLCASSLRGVATQYFGPGTRLLVL.

This clonotype was counted at least ten times. J is TRBJ1-3 and V is TRBV7-6, with no clear D. Trimming took 0 bases from V and 3 from J, leaving 6 bases between them. CDR1 is SGHVS and CDR2 is FNYEAQ in the germline V gene. CDR3 length equals 14 residues. CDR3 coding DNA: TGTGCCAGCAGCTTAGCGGCTGATGGAAACACCATATATTTT. Translated, it gives CASSLAADGNTIYF. The variable domain in full, with the rest retrieved from reference TRBV7-6 and TRBJ1-3, is GAGVSQSPRYKVTKRGQDVALRCDPISGHVSLYWYRQALGQGPEFLTYFNYEAQQDKSGLPNDRFSAERPEGSISTLTIQRTEQRDSAMYRCASSLAADGNTIYFGEGSWLTVV.

This clonotype came up many times. The V and J genes are TRBV5-6 and TRBJ1-2, with a weak D call TRBD1 (6 bases). Per the germline V gene, CDR1 is SGHDT and CDR2 is YYEEEE. This CDR3 spans 14 amino acids. Trimming took off 1 base at V and 6 bases at J, with 13 bases between the two ends. CDR3 loop: CASSLFLGGHGYTF. The CDR3 DNA sequence: TGTGCCAGCAGCTTGTTTTTAGGGGGACATGGCTACACCTTC.

Here the CDR3 DNA reads TGTGCCAGCACCGCGGGACAGGGTCGGATTTTGAATCAGCCCCAGCATTTT. This translates into CASTAGQGRILNQPQHF. This sequence joins TRBV2 and TRBJ1-5; TRBD1 matches 9 bases. Trimming took 7 bases from V and 4 from J; bases not matched to a gene: 14. This CDR3 is 17 amino acids long. Germline V gives CDR1 SNHLY, CDR2 FYNNEI.

Ten or more counts support this clonotype. The chain uses TRBV9 and TRBJ2-5, with 9 bases aligning to TRBD1. Germline CDR1 and CDR2: SGDLS and YYNGEE. The CDR3 loop spans 14 amino acids. V gave up 4 bases and J gave up 5 bases; unmatched junction bases: 6. The DNA for the CDR3 is TGTGCCAGCAGCTTCGGGACAGGGATGGAGACCCAGTACTTC. Translated: CASSFGTGMETQYF.

This chain uses TRBV7-2 with TRBJ2-3; 14 bases line up with TRBD2. The CDR3 runs to 18 residues. After removal of 1 base from V and 7 bases from J, the junction contained 10 bases not matched to a gene. From germline, CDR1 is SGHTA and CDR2 FQGNSA. This chain's CDR3 is CASSLGGGLAGGKHTQYF. The CDR3 coding sequence is TGTGCCAGCAGCTTAGGGGGCGGACTAGCGGGGGGAAAACATACGCAGTATTTT.

This clonotype was counted between two and nine times. The rearrangement links TRBV29-1 to TRBJ1-1; the D is unclear. This CDR3 has 12 amino acids. Trimming stripped 7 bases from V and 6 bases from J, with 15 bases between. Germline V CDR1 and CDR2: SQVTM, ANQGSEA. DNA for the CDR3: TGCAGCGCCAAGGGTGGTCGGGCTGAAGCTTTCTTT. Translation gives CSAKGGRAEAFF.

This clonotype came up many times. CDR3 nucleotide sequence: TGTGCCAGCAGCCAAGATCGGCGGCGGGAGGGGACAGATACGCAGTATTTT. Translation: CASSQDRRREGTDTQYF. The J gene is TRBJ2-3, the V gene TRBV4-2; 9 bases line up with TRBD2. Germline CDR1 LGHNA, CDR2 YNFKEQ. The CDR3 length is 17 residues. With 0 bases clipped from V and 3 bases from J, the junction kept 7 bases outside the gene matches.

At least ten counts were recorded for this clonotype. The chain uses TRBV4-3 and TRBJ2-1; D remains ambiguous. Germline V gives CDR1 LGHNA, CDR2 YSLEER. Trimming shortened V by 0 bases and J by 4 bases, and 7 bases separated the two germline ends. This CDR3 comprises 14 residues. The CDR3 sequence: CASSQDTQYNEQFF. CDR3 nucleotide sequence: TGCGCCAGCAGCCAAGACACTCAGTACAATGAGCAGTTCTTC.

This clonotype was observed a handful of times. The chain combines TRBV9 with TRBJ1-1; D possibly corresponds to TRBD1 (5 bases). V was clipped by 7 bases and J by 4 bases, with 17 bases between them. CDR3 length equals 14 residues. From germline, CDR1 is SGDLS and CDR2 YYNGEE. The CDR3 sequence: CASSLGGEVTEAFF. The CDR3 bases are TGTGCCAGCTCCCTTGGGGGGGAAGTCACTGAAGCTTTCTTT.

The chain recombines TRBV29-1 with TRBJ2-1; D is tentatively TRBD1 or TRBD2 (5 bases each). CDR1 and CDR2 from the germline V gene are SQVTM and ANQGSEA. Trimming removed 5 bases at V and 4 bases at J, with 15 bases between. The CDR3 extends over 14 amino acids. In nucleotides, the CDR3 is TGCAGCGTTTCCCGGGACCAGGAGTACAATGAGCAGTTCTTC. Translation: CSVSRDQEYNEQFF.

This sequence joins TRBV5-1 and TRBJ2-1; a weak D match, TRBD2 (5 bases). CDR1 and CDR2 (germline): SGHRS, YFSETQ. CDR3 length equals 13 residues. Trimming pared 5 bases from V and 8 bases from J, leaving 14 bases between. CDR3 sequence (DNA): TGCGCCAGCAGTTTACGGGAATCCTATGAGCAGTTCTTC. Amino acids: CASSLRESYEQFF. The full variable domain, in which reference TRBV5-1 and TRBJ2-1 provide the parts outside the CDR3, is KAGVTQTPRYLIKTRGQQVTLSCSPISGHRSVSWYQQTPGQGLQFLFEYFSETQRNKGNFPGRFSGRQFSNSRSEMNVSTLELGDSALYLCASSLRESYEQFFGPGTRLTVL.

Worth noting for this clonotype: Just one base apart from a much larger clone, this may be a read error. The rearrangement links TRBV5-1 to TRBJ2-7; D gene ambiguous. Germline CDR1 SGHRS, CDR2 YFSETQ. This CDR3 is 12 amino acids long. The CDR3 here is CASSLELQEHYF. In nucleotides, the CDR3 is TGCGCCAGCAGCTTGGAACTGCAGGAGCACTACTTC. The whole variable domain, remainder taken from reference TRBV5-1 and TRBJ2-7, is KAGVTQTPRYLIKTRGQQVTLSCSPISGHRSVSWYQQTPGQGLQFLFEYFSETQRNKGNFPGRFSGRQFSNSRSEMNVSTLELGDSALYLCASSLELQEHYFGPGTRLTVT.

In this sample, this clonotype turned up many times. The chain recombines TRBV12-3 or TRBV12-4 with TRBJ1-2, with D uncertain. The CDR3 runs to 12 residues. Deletions cut 3 bases from V and 8 bases from J, with 10 bases between. The CDR3 region is CASSFARLGYTF. The CDR3 DNA reads TGTGCCAGCAGTTTCGCCAGACTCGGCTACACCTTC.

The chain has TRBV5-1 and TRBJ1-1, with a weak D call TRBD1 (5 bases). Trimming took off 5 bases at V and 5 bases at J, with 16 bases between the two ends. Per germline, CDR1 SGHRS and CDR2 YFSETQ. The CDR3 sequence is 14 residues long. CDR3 in amino acids: CASRRGGAGTEAFF. CDR3 coding DNA: TGCGCCAGCAGGCGGGGAGGGGCGGGAACTGAAGCTTTCTTT.

The sample holds many counts of this clonotype. This chain connects TRBV19 to TRBJ2-3; 7 positions match TRBD2. The CDR3 has 13 amino acids. V lost 5 bases and J lost 6; bases outside the gene matches: 5. CDR1 LNHDA and CDR2 SQIVND come from the germline V gene (reference sequence). The CDR3 is CASSPIGGDTQYF. The CDR3 DNA sequence: TGTGCCAGTAGTCCGATCGGGGGGGATACGCAGTATTTT.

About this clonotype itself: A much larger clone differs by one base, so this may be a read error. The CDR3 ends on some other residue instead of the conserved phenylalanine or tryptophan, so this is likely a read error. No DNA is shown, since the ends of the CDR3 on it are uncertain; the CDR3 is the one TCRdb lists. The V and J genes are TRBV20-1 and TRBJ1-2. The CDR3 length equals 10 residues, ends included. CDR1 and CDR2 from the germline V gene are DFQATT and SNEGSKA (reference sequence). The CDR3: CSATGDGSTS.

A word on this clonotype: At one boundary the junction diverges from the germline segment, which might be a read error. The rearrangement joins TRBV20-1 to TRBJ2-3; 8 bases align to TRBD2. The CDR3 is 15 amino acids. Germline V gene sequence: CDR1 DFQATT, CDR2 SNEGSKA (reference sequence). Written as DNA, the CDR3 is TGCAGTCACGTCCGTACTGGCGGGGGGTCAGATACGCGGTATTTT. Its protein product is CSHVRTGGGSDTRYF.

Concerning this clonotype: An end of the junction differs from the germline gene, which may be a read error. The chain links TRBV20-1 to TRBJ2-7; D is perhaps TRBD2 (7 bases). The CDR3 loop spans 14 amino acids. The germline V gene has CDR1 DFQATT and CDR2 SNEGSKA (reference sequence). The CDR3 coding sequence is TGCAGTGCCAGGGACGGGGGGCTCTCCTCCGAGCAGTACTTC. This codes for CSARDGGLSSEQYF.

The V call is TRBV7-2, the J call TRBJ2-2; D is perhaps TRBD1 or TRBD2 (6 bases each). The length of the CDR3 is 15 residues. Germline loops: CDR1 SGHTA, CDR2 FQGNSA. The germline V and J ends were trimmed by 3 bases and 7 bases, with 15 bases remaining between them. CDR3 sequence reads: CASSFGGLVGGELFF. CDR3 nucleotide sequence: TGTGCCAGCAGCTTTGGGGGGCTAGTCGGCGGGGAGCTGTTTTTT.

The rearrangement links TRBV10-3 to TRBJ2-7; 13 bases are shared with TRBD2. V gave up 0 bases and J gave up 2 bases; unmatched junction bases: 4. This CDR3 contains 17 residues. The germline CDR1 and CDR2 sequences are ENHRY and SYGVKD. CDR3 sequence reads: CAISESTSGRKTYEQYF. Here the CDR3 DNA reads TGTGCCATCAGTGAGTCGACTAGCGGGAGGAAGACCTACGAGCAGTACTTC.

This clonotype showed up many times. This chain uses TRBV3-1 with TRBJ2-7; TRBD2 matches 12 bases. CDR3 length: 17 residues. The trim removed 0 bases at V and 3 bases at J, leaving 6 bases unmatched. Germline V gene lookup returns CDR1 LGHDT and CDR2 YNNKEL (reference sequence). The CDR3 DNA sequence: TGTGCCAGCAGCCAAGAGTTTACGGGACTAGCGGGCTACGAGCAGTACTTC. As protein: CASSQEFTGLAGYEQYF.

This clonotype was picked up a small number of times. CDR3 nucleotides: TGTGCCTGGAGTGTTGCGGGGGGGACTGAAGCTTTCTTT. Translation gives CAWSVAGGTEAFF. The chain carries TRBV30 and TRBJ1-1; possibly TRBD1 for D (5 bases). This CDR3 spans 13 amino acids. V was pared by 0 bases and J by 5 bases, with 10 bases between. Germline lookup yields CDR1 GTSNPN and CDR2 SVGIG (reference sequence).

This clonotype was picked up many times. V and J are TRBV20-1 and TRBJ2-3; the match to TRBD2 covers 12 bases. The CDR3 is 19 residues long. Unmatched junction bases numbered 16, after V lost 6 bases and J lost 0 bases. Germline lookup yields CDR1 DFQATT and CDR2 SNEGSKA (reference sequence). In DNA, the CDR3 is TGCAGTGCCCTGAGGGGACTAGCGGGTCACTCATCTAGCACAGATACGCAGTATTTT. Translation: CSALRGLAGHSSSTDTQYF.

This clonotype was counted many times. The J gene is TRBJ2-7, the V gene TRBV6-1; 8 nucleotides match TRBD1. With V trimmed by 4 bases and J by 7 bases, 6 bases remained unmatched. The V gene's germline CDR1 is MNHNS and CDR2 SASEGT. CDR3 length equals 13 residues. DNA of the CDR3: TGTGCCAGCAGTGTTCAGGGGGCAGAAGAGCAGTACTTC. Residues: CASSVQGAEEQYF.

This clonotype has ten or more counts. V is TRBV6-5 and J is TRBJ2-7; TRBD1 matches at 9 bases. CDR1 and CDR2 (germline): MNHEY, SVGAGI. The CDR3 sequence is 17 residues long. Trimming at V came to 2 bases and at J to 2 bases, leaving 10 bases not matched to a gene. The CDR3 is CASSYQAPGQGPYEQYF. The CDR3 nucleotides are TGTGCCAGCAGTTACCAGGCACCGGGACAGGGACCCTACGAGCAGTACTTC.

This clonotype was recorded at least ten times. The J gene is TRBJ1-2, the V gene TRBV14; D uncertain. Trimming removed 6 bases from V and 4 bases from J, with 15 bases in between. The CDR3 loop spans 14 amino acids. Germline V gives CDR1 SGHDN, CDR2 FVKESK. The CDR3 spells CASRPRLGGYGYTF. The CDR3 coding sequence is TGTGCCAGCAGACCCCGGCTGGGTGGCTATGGCTACACCTTC.

The gene calls are TRBV19 and TRBJ1-6, with TRBD1 as a possible D gene (5 bases). The V gene's germline CDR1 is LNHDA and CDR2 SQIVND (reference sequence). Deletions cut 8 bases from V and 5 bases from J, with 13 bases between. CDR3 length: 14 amino acids. The CDR3 DNA reads TGTGCCAGTGGCGGGGGAACCAATAATTCACCCCTCCACTTT. Encoded protein: CASGGGTNNSPLHF. Based on the CDR3 plus reference TRBV19 and TRBJ1-6, the full variable domain is DGGITQSPKYLFRKEGQNVTLSCEQNLNHDAMYWYRQDPGQGLRLIYYSQIVNDFQKGDIAEGYSVSREKKESFPLTVTSAQKNPTAFYLCASGGGTNNSPLHFGNGTRLTVT.

This clonotype was recorded at least ten times. The chain joins TRBV4-3 to TRBJ1-2; TRBD1 matches 7 bases. This CDR3 region has 18 residues. V lost 0 bases, J lost 4 bases, and 14 bases stayed unmatched. Germline V gives CDR1 LGHNA, CDR2 YSLEER. CDR3 coding DNA: TGCGCCAGCAGCCAAGAGAGAAAAGGGGGGACAGCTCTCTATGGCTACACCTTC. It codes for CASSQERKGGTALYGYTF.